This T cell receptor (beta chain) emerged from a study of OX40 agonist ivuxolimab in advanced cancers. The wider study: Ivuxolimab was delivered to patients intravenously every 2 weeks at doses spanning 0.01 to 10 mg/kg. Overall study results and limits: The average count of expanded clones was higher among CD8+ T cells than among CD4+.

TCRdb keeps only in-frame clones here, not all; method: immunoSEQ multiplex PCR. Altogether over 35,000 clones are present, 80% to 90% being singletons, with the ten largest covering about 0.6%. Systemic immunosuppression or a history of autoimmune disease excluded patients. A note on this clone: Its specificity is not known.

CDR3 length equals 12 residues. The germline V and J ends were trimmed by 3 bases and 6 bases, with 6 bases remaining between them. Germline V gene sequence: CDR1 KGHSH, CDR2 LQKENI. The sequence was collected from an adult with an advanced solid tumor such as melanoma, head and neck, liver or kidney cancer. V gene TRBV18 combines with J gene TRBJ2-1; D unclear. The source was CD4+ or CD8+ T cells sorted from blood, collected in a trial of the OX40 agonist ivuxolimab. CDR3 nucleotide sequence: TGTGCCAGCTCACCCGGCAGCAATGAGCAGTTCTTC. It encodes CASSPGSNEQFF.